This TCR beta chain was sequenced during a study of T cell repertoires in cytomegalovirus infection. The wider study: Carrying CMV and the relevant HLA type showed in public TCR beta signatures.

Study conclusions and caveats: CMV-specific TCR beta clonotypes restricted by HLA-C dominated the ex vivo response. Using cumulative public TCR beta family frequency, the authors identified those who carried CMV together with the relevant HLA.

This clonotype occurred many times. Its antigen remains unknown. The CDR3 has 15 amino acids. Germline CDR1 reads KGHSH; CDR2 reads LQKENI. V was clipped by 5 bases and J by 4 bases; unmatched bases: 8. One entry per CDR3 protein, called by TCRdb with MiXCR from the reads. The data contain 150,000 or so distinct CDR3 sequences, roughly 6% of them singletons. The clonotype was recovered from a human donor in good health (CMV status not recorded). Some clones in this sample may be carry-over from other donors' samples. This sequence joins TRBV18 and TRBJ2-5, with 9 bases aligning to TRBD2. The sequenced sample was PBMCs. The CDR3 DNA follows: TGTGCCAGCTCAGGAGCAGCGGGGGGCCCAGAGACCCAGTACTTC. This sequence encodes CASSGAAGGPETQYF.